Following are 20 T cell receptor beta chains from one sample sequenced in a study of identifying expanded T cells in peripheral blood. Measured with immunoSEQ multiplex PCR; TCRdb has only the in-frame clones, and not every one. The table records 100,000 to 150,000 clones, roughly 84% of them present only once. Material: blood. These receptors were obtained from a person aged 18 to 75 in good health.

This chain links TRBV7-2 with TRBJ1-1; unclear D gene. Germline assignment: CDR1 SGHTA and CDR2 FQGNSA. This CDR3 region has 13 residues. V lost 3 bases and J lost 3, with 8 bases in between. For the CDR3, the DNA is TGTGCCAGCAGCTTCGCAGCGTACACTGAAGCTTTCTTT. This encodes CASSFAAYTEAFF.

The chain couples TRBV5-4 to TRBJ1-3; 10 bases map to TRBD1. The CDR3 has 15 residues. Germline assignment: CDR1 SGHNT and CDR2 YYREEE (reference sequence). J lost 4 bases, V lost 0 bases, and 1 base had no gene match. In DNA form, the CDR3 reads TGTGCCAGCAGCTTGGGACAGGGGGCGGGAAACACCATATATTTT. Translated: CASSLGQGAGNTIYF.

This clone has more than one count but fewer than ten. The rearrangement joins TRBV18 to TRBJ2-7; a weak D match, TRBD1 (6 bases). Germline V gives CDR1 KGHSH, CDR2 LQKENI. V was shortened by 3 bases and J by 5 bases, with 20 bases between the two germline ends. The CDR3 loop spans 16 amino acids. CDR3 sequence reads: CASSPRGTTKGHEQYF. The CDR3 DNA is TGTGCCAGCTCACCTAGGGGGACCACAAAAGGGCACGAGCAGTACTTC.

For the CDR3, the DNA is TGTGCCAGCAGCCCCGAGGGGGCTCGGAACATTCAGTACTTC. Its protein product is CASSPEGARNIQYF. The chain combines TRBV7-9 with TRBJ2-4, with 7 positions matching TRBD1. CDR3 length: 14 amino acids. Germline lookup yields CDR1 SEHNR and CDR2 FQNEAQ (reference sequence). J was trimmed by 7 bases and V by 5 bases; bases with no gene match: 8. Drawing the rest from reference TRBV7-9 and TRBJ2-4, the complete variable domain is DTGVSQNPRHKITKRGQNVTFRCDPISEHNRLYWYRQTLGQGPEFLTYFQNEAQLEKSRLLSDRFSAERPKGSFSTLEIQRTEQGDSAMYLCASSPEGARNIQYFGAGTRLSVL.

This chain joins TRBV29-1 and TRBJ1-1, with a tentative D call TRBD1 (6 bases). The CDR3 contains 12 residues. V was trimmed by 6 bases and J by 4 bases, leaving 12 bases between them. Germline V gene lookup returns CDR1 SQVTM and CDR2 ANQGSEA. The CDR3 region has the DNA TGCAGCGTGAGAAGACAGGTCACTGAAGCTTTCTTT. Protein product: CSVRRQVTEAFF.

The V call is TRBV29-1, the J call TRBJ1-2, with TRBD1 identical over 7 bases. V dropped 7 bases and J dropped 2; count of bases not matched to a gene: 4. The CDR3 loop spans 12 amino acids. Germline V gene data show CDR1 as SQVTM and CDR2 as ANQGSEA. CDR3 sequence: CSGRGMNYGYTF. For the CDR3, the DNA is TGCAGCGGCAGGGGGATGAACTATGGCTACACCTTC.

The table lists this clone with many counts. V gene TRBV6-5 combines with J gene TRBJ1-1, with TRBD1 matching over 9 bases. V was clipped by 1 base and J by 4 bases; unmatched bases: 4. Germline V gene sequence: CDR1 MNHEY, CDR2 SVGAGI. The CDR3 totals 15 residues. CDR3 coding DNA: TGTGCCAGCAGTTACTACGGACAGGGGACCACTGAAGCTTTCTTT. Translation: CASSYYGQGTTEAFF.

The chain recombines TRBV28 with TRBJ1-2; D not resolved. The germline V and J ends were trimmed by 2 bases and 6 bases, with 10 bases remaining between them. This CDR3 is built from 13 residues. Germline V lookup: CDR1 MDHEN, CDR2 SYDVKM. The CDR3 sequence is CASSLLLVHGYTF. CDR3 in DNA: TGTGCCAGCAGTTTACTGTTGGTTCATGGCTACACCTTC.

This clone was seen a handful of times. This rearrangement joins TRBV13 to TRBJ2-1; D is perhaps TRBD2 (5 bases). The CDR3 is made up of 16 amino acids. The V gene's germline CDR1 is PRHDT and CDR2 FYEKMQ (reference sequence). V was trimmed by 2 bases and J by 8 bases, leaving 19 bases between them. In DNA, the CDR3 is TGTGCCAGCAGCTTATTTCCGGGGTCCCGTAAGGATGAGCAGTTCTTC. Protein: CASSLFPGSRKDEQFF.

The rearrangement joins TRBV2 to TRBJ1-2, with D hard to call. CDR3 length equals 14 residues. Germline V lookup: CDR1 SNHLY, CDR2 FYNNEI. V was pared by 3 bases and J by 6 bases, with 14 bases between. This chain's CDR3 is CASSDEFGSNGYTF. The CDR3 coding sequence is TGTGCCAGCAGTGATGAGTTCGGTTCCAATGGCTACACCTTC.

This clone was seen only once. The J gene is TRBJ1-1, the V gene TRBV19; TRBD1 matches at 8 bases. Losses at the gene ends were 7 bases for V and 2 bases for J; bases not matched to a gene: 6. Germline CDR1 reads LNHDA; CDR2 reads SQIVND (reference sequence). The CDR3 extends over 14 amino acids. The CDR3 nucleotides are TGTGCCAGTACCTCTGACAGGGGCAACACTGAAGCTTTCTTT. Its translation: CASTSDRGNTEAFF.

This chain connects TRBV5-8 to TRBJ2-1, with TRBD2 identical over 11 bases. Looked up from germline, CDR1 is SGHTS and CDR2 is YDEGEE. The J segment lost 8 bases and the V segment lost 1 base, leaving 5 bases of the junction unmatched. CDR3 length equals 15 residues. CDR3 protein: CASSLLLAGGHEQFF. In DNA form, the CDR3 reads TGTGCCAGCAGCTTGCTGCTAGCGGGGGGTCATGAGCAGTTCTTC.

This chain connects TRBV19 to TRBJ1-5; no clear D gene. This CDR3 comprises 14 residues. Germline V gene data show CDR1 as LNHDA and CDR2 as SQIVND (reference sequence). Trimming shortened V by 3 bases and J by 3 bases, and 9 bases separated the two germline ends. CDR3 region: CASSIWSTNQPQHF. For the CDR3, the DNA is TGTGCCAGTAGTATTTGGTCTACCAATCAGCCCCAGCATTTT.

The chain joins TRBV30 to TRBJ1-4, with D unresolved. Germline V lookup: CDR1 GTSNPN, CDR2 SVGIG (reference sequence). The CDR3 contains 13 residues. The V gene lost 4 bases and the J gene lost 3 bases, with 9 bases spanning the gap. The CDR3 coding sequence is TGTGCCTGGATGGATTCGGCTAATGAAAAACTGTTTTTT. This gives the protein CAWMDSANEKLFF.

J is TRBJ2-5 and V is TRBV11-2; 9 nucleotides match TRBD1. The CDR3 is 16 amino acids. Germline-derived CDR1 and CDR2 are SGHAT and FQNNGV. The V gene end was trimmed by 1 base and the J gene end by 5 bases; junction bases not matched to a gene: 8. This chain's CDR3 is CASSLAGGTGSETQYF. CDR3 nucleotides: TGTGCCAGCAGCTTAGCAGGGGGGACAGGGAGCGAGACCCAGTACTTC.

As DNA, the CDR3 is TGTGCCTGGAGTCTCACGACAGCTTACACCGGGGAGCTGTTTTTT. It translates to CAWSLTTAYTGELFF. J is TRBJ2-2 and V is TRBV30; perhaps TRBD1 as D (5 bases). V dropped 2 bases and J dropped 3 bases, with 13 bases sitting between them. Germline CDR1 and CDR2: GTSNPN and SVGIG (reference sequence). The CDR3 runs to 15 residues.

CDR3 residues: CASSWGGTGSDTQYF. The CDR3 nucleotides are TGTGCCAGCAGCTGGGGGGGGACAGGGTCAGATACGCAGTATTTT. The V and J genes are TRBV5-4 and TRBJ2-3; 9 bases match TRBD1. CDR1 is SGHNT and CDR2 is YYREEE in the germline V gene (reference sequence). The CDR3 loop spans 15 amino acids. V shed 3 bases, J shed 4 bases, and the junction held 6 bases outside the gene matches.

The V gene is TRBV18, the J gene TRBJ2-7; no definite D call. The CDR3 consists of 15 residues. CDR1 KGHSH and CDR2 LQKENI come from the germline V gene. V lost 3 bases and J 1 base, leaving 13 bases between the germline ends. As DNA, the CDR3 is TGTGCCAGCTCACCTACCGTCTCATTATCCTACGAGCAGTACTTC. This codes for CASSPTVSLSYEQYF.

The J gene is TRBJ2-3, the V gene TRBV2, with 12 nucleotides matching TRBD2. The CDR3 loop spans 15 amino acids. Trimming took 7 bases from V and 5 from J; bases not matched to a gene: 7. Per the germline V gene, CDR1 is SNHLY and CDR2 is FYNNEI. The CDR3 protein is CASTRTSGVVDTQYF. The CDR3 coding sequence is TGTGCCAGCACCCGGACTAGCGGGGTCGTAGATACGCAGTATTTT.

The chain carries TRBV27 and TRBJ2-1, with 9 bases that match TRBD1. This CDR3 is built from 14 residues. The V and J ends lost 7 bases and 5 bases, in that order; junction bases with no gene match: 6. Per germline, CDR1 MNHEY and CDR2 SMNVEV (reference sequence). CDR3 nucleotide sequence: TGTGCCAGCAACCCCCGGACAGGGGACAATGAGCAGTTCTTC. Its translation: CASNPRTGDNEQFF.